A few counts support the clone carrying this TCR beta chain. Its target is not known. A read error may account for a junction end that differs from germline. The treatment denotes: roughly ten-day PBMC culture with coronavirus spike peptide pools or control peptides (ViraFEST assay). T cells were expanded with peptide pools, and expanded clonotypes were identified by TCR sequencing. The record originates from a study of vaccination and CD4 T cells after COVID-19. Overall study findings and caveats: Convalescent patients saw a median roughly 90% of their reactive clones show up only after vaccination. Spike mono-reactivity was found in 304 of the 307 vaccine-specific clones identified in convalescent patients.

An Oncomine TCR Beta short-read assay was used to sequence the DNA from cultured CD4+ T cells. Genomic DNA from cultured CD4+ T cells was extracted. MiXCR was run by TCRdb on the PCR reads, yielding one entry per CDR3 protein. The sample has approximately 10,000 distinct CDR3 sequences, 45% seen once. The receptor comes from a human donor with COVID-19. The sample in question was cultured CD4+ T cells from blood, obtained after SARS-CoV-2 vaccination.

This CDR3 reads CASTLTTVGTEAFF. The CDR3 DNA sequence: TGTGCCAGCACCTTAACAACGGTGGGCACTGAAGCTTTCTTT. This sequence joins TRBV11-2 and TRBJ1-1; D gene uncertain. Germline loops: CDR1 SGHAT, CDR2 FQNNGV. The length of the CDR3 is 14 residues.